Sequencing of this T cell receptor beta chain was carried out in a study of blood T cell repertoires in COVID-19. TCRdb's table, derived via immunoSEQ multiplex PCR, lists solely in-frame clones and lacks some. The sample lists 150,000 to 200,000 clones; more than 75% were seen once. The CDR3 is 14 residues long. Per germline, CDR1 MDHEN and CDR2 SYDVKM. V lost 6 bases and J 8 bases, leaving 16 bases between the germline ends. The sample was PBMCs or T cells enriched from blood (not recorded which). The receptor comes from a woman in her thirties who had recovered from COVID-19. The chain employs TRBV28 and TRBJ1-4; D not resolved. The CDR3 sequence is CASSPGGVGEKLFF. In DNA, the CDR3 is TGTGCCAGCAGCCCCGGCGGGGTTGGGGAAAAACTGTTTTTT.